These 27 T cell receptor beta chains share one sample of origin, sequenced in a study of immune heterogeneity within non-small cell lung tumors. The authors amplified TCR beta CDR3 by multiplex PCR with 32 V and 13 J primers. TCRdb re-called the multiplex PCR reads with MiXCR, one entry per CDR3 protein. This sample carries 8,500 to 10,000 distinct CDR3 sequences, 31% of them seen once, and the ten largest clones take approximately 10%. Per sample, 600 ng of bulk tumor genomic DNA was the template used. Biopsies that were spaced far apart were taken, several per primary tumor, during surgery. Patients had untreated, newly diagnosed non-small cell lung cancer and underwent curative surgery. What was sequenced was lung tumor tissue. These TCRs come from a man in his fifties or sixties with non-small cell lung cancer.

This clonotype was recorded only once. The V call is TRBV15, the J call TRBJ1-2; a weak D match, TRBD1 (5 bases). V lost 5 bases and J 0 bases, leaving 10 bases between the germline ends. This CDR3 spans 14 amino acids. Germline V lookup: CDR1 LNHNV, CDR2 YYDKDF (reference sequence). DNA of the CDR3: TGTGCCACCAGCTACAGGCCAGCTAACTATGGCTACACCTTC. This gives the protein CATSYRPANYGYTF. The full variable domain, in which reference TRBV15 and TRBJ1-2 provide the parts outside the CDR3, is DAMVIQNPRYQVTQFGKPVTLSCSQTLNHNVMYWYQQKSSQAPKLLFHYYDKDFNNEADTPDNFQSRRPNTSFCFLDIRSPGLGDTAMYLCATSYRPANYGYTFGSGTRLTVV.

This chain joins TRBV5-1 and TRBJ2-7, with TRBD2 matching 7 bases. The junction had 11 bases not matched to a gene; V was cut back by 4 bases and J by 1 base. CDR3 length: 16 amino acids. From germline, CDR1 is SGHRS and CDR2 YFSETQ. In nucleotides, the CDR3 is TGCGCCAGCAGCCCCTCCATCGGGGGGTTATCCTACGAGCAGTACTTC. Its translation is CASSPSIGGLSYEQYF.

This clonotype was seen many times. The chain carries TRBV20-1 and TRBJ2-3; 9 positions agree with TRBD2. V shed 3 bases and J 9 bases; nucleotides not matched to a gene: 13. The germline CDR1 and CDR2 sequences are DFQATT and SNEGSKA (reference sequence). The CDR3 loop spans 15 amino acids. In nucleotides, the CDR3 is TGCAGTGCTAGTGGGCTAGCGGGGACCATGAGGACGCAGTATTTT. Protein sequence: CSASGLAGTMRTQYF.

This clonotype is medium-sized within its sample. CDR3 sequence (DNA): TGTGCCAGCAGTGAATCGGGGAATTCACCCCTCCACTTT. As protein: CASSESGNSPLHF. The chain links TRBV6-1 to TRBJ1-6; D uncertain. Germline V lookup: CDR1 MNHNS, CDR2 SASEGT. V lost 2 bases, J lost 7 bases, and 6 bases lay in between. This CDR3 is built from 13 residues.

On this clonotype: This may stem from a read error, because a much larger clone lies one nucleotide away. The genes are TRBV2 and TRBJ2-1; 12 positions match TRBD2. The germline V gene encodes CDR1 SNHLY and CDR2 FYNNEI. CDR3 size: 19 residues. CDR3 residues: CVSTIIGLAGGSSYNEQFF. As DNA, the CDR3 is TGTGTCAGCACGATAATCGGTCTAGCGGGAGGGAGCTCCTACAATGAGCAGTTCTTC.

The V and J genes are TRBV7-3 and TRBJ2-7; 8 bases align to TRBD1. From germline, CDR1 is SGHTA and CDR2 FQGTGA. This CDR3 spans 16 amino acids. With 5 bases clipped from V and 5 bases from J, the junction kept 14 bases outside the gene matches. The DNA of the CDR3 is TGTGCCAGCAGCCCATCCACCGCAGGGGGCTCAAACGAGCAGTACTTC. Protein: CASSPSTAGGSNEQYF.

Judged by abundance, this clonotype is medium-sized. The chain links TRBV4-2 to TRBJ1-2; the D is unclear. V was trimmed by 0 bases and J by 8 bases, leaving 16 bases between them. The CDR3 has 15 amino acids. Germline CDR1 LGHNA, CDR2 YNFKEQ. The CDR3: CASSQDRSSFSGYTF. CDR3 DNA sequence: TGTGCCAGCAGCCAAGACCGGTCTTCCTTTTCAGGCTACACCTTC.

This clonotype was recorded many times. The chain carries TRBV20-1 and TRBJ2-7; D may be TRBD1 (6 bases). Germline V gives CDR1 DFQATT, CDR2 SNEGSKA (reference sequence). This CDR3 has 14 amino acids. V lost 2 bases and J 2 bases, leaving 13 bases between the germline ends. CDR3 amino acids: CSARTMDRTYEQYF. The CDR3 nucleotides are TGCAGTGCTAGAACGATGGACAGAACCTACGAGCAGTACTTC.

This clonotype was counted at least ten times. This chain uses TRBV20-1 with TRBJ1-4; TRBD1 matches at 12 bases. The CDR3 is 16 residues long. With V trimmed by 3 bases and J by 8 bases, 10 bases remained unmatched. CDR1 and CDR2 from the germline V gene are DFQATT and SNEGSKA (reference sequence). The CDR3: CSASQIPGTGGEKLFF. The CDR3 coding sequence is TGCAGTGCTAGCCAAATCCCGGGGACAGGGGGCGAAAAACTGTTTTTT.

For this clonotype: A much larger clone sits a single nucleotide away, making a read error possible. The chain joins TRBV7-9 to TRBJ2-3; D call uncertain. Germline V gives CDR1 SEHNR, CDR2 FQNEAQ (reference sequence). The CDR3 has 14 residues. CDR3 loop: CANSLASPTDTQYF. The CDR3 DNA sequence: TGTGCCAACAGCTTAGCATCTCCCACAGATACGCAGTATTTT.

This clonotype ranks as medium-sized. This chain uses TRBV7-3 with TRBJ2-1; the D is unclear. The CDR3 loop spans 13 amino acids. V lost 4 bases and J 5 bases, leaving 9 bases between the germline ends. Germline CDR1 reads SGHTA; CDR2 reads FQGTGA. CDR3 protein: CASSYSANNEQFF. CDR3 DNA sequence: TGTGCCAGCAGCTACAGCGCGAACAATGAGCAGTTCTTC.

This clonotype is labeled medium-sized. This chain links TRBV20-1 with TRBJ1-6; 7 nucleotides align to TRBD1. This CDR3 is 15 amino acids long. Trimming took 0 bases from V and 9 from J; bases not matched to a gene: 8. Germline lookup yields CDR1 DFQATT and CDR2 SNEGSKA (reference sequence). The CDR3 region is CSARDLRGQASPLHF. CDR3 coding DNA: TGCAGTGCTAGAGATTTAAGGGGGCAAGCTTCACCCCTCCACTTT.

There are many counts of this clonotype. This rearrangement joins TRBV11-1 to TRBJ1-5; D is ambiguous. Germline V gene lookup returns CDR1 SGHAT and CDR2 FQDESV (reference sequence). Trimming took off 1 base at V and 5 bases at J, with 6 bases between the two ends. The CDR3 runs to 13 residues. CDR3 DNA: TGTGCCAGCAGCTTAGGGAGCCATCAGCCCCAGCATTTT. Translation: CASSLGSHQPQHF.

This clonotype qualifies as medium-sized. V and J are TRBV6-1 and TRBJ2-7; no clear D. Germline V gene sequence: CDR1 MNHNS, CDR2 SASEGT. Trimming left V 7 bases short and J 5 bases short, with 12 bases between. This CDR3 is 12 amino acids long. CDR3 loop: CASNQRVHEQYF. The CDR3 DNA follows: TGTGCCAGCAATCAAAGGGTTCACGAGCAGTACTTC.

The chain is built from TRBV7-9 and TRBJ2-2, with 7 bases identical to TRBD1. The CDR3 totals 16 residues. Germline V CDR1 and CDR2: SEHNR, FQNEAQ (reference sequence). The ends lost 6 bases at V and 1 base at J; junction bases unmatched: 8. The CDR3 sequence: CASSRDWTGNTGELFF. CDR3 nucleotides: TGTGCCAGCAGTCGCGATTGGACAGGGAACACCGGGGAGCTGTTTTTT.

The chain couples TRBV2 to TRBJ1-1; a possible D gene is TRBD1 (6 bases). This CDR3 is built from 16 residues. Trimming cost V 6 bases and J 5 bases, with 22 bases left between them. CDR1 SNHLY and CDR2 FYNNEI come from the germline V gene. The CDR3 DNA sequence: TGTGCCAGCAGCCACAAGAAGGGGGGGGGTGAGACTGAAGCTTTCTTT. It translates to CASSHKKGGGETEAFF.

This chain links TRBV19 with TRBJ2-7, with 8 bases fitting TRBD2. J was trimmed by 5 bases and V by 1 base; bases with no gene match: 7. This CDR3 spans 15 amino acids. CDR1 is LNHDA, CDR2 SQIVND, per germline (reference sequence). CDR3 loop: CASSIVGSGINEQYF. The CDR3 region has the DNA TGTGCCAGTAGTATAGTTGGTAGCGGGATAAACGAGCAGTACTTC. Combining the CDR3 with reference TRBV19 and TRBJ2-7 gives the whole variable domain DGGITQSPKYLFRKEGQNVTLSCEQNLNHDAMYWYRQDPGQGLRLIYYSQIVNDFQKGDIAEGYSVSREKKESFPLTVTSAQKNPTAFYLCASSIVGSGINEQYFGPGTRLTVT.

This clonotype is medium-sized within its sample. The V and J genes are TRBV7-2 and TRBJ2-3; the D is unclear. CDR1 and CDR2 (germline): SGHTA, FQGNSA. The V and J ends lost 9 bases and 2 bases respectively, with 9 bases between them. The CDR3 has 12 residues. CDR3 sequence (DNA): TGTGCCAGTGGCGGATACACAGATACGCAGTATTTT. Protein: CASGGYTDTQYF.

This clonotype has a handful of counts. This CDR3 is CASSQERAVNEQFF. The CDR3 nucleotides read TGCGCCAGCAGCCAAGAAAGAGCGGTCAATGAGCAGTTCTTC. The V call is TRBV4-3, the J call TRBJ2-1; D is possibly TRBD2 (5 bases). The CDR3 covers 14 residues. Trimming shortened V by 0 bases and J by 6 bases, and 9 bases separated the two germline ends. Germline V gene data show CDR1 as LGHNA and CDR2 as YSLEER.

This clonotype was detected ten times or more. The gene calls are TRBV5-1 and TRBJ2-1; 15 bases agree with TRBD2. Germline CDR1 SGHRS, CDR2 YFSETQ. The CDR3 sequence is 18 residues long. V dropped 4 bases and J dropped 1; count of bases not matched to a gene: 6. CDR3 DNA sequence: TGCGCCAGCAGCCTGGGACTAGCGGGAGGCTGGTCCTACAATGAGCAGTTCTTC. It specifies CASSLGLAGGWSYNEQFF.

This clonotype is labeled as medium-sized. V is TRBV9 and J is TRBJ1-6, with D hard to call. The V gene lost 0 bases and the J gene lost 7 bases, with 8 bases spanning the gap. This CDR3 spans 14 amino acids. Germline-derived CDR1 and CDR2 are SGDLS and YYNGEE. In DNA form, the CDR3 reads TGTGCCAGCAGCGTAGCGTATTACAATTCACCCCTCCACTTT. It is translated as CASSVAYYNSPLHF.

With respect to this clonotype: This may be a read error, as it is one base from a much larger clone. The chain couples TRBV4-1 to TRBJ2-5, with 9 bases that match TRBD2. CDR3 length: 16 amino acids. From germline, CDR1 is MGHRA and CDR2 YSYEKL. The CDR3 coding sequence is TGCGCCAGCAGCCAACGTAGCGGGAGAAGCCAAGAGACCCAGCACTTC. Its protein product is CASSQRSGRSQETQHF.

The table lists this clonotype with many counts. This sequence joins TRBV4-1 and TRBJ2-1; TRBD2 matches at 8 bases. The germline V gene has CDR1 MGHRA and CDR2 YSYEKL. J lost 6 bases, V lost 2 bases, and 6 bases had no gene match. The CDR3 has 15 residues. The CDR3 protein is CASSQPGLVFNEQFF. CDR3 in DNA: TGCGCCAGCAGCCAACCGGGACTAGTCTTCAATGAGCAGTTCTTC.

The gene calls are TRBV7-3 and TRBJ2-2, with 11 bases lining up with TRBD2. Germline V lookup: CDR1 SGHTA, CDR2 FQGTGA. This CDR3 is built from 16 residues. Losses at the gene ends were 5 bases for V and 2 bases for J; bases not matched to a gene: 4. CDR3 coding DNA: TGTGCCAGCAGCGCGACTAGCGGGGTAAACACCGGGGAGCTGTTTTTT. This codes for CASSATSGVNTGELFF.

On this clonotype: This may come from a read error, since a much larger clone is one base off. The V gene is TRBV20-1, the J gene TRBJ2-1; 9 bases align to TRBD2. The CDR3 is 15 residues long. Per the germline V gene, CDR1 is DFQATT and CDR2 is SNEGSKA (reference sequence). In DNA, the CDR3 is TGCAGTGCTAGAGATCCGGGGACTAGCCCCCATGAGCAGTCCTTC. Amino acids: CSARDPGTSPHEQSF.

The chain recombines TRBV2 with TRBJ1-5; 10 positions agree with TRBD1. V dropped 6 bases and J dropped 6; count of bases not matched to a gene: 8. Germline V CDR1 and CDR2: SNHLY, FYNNEI. The CDR3 totals 15 residues. The CDR3, as DNA: TGTGCCAGCAGCCTTGAGGGACAGGGGCGTCAGCCCCAGCATTTT. Amino acid sequence: CASSLEGQGRQPQHF.

This clonotype was counted ten times or more. V gene TRBV12-3 or TRBV12-4 combines with J gene TRBJ2-1; D is ambiguous. CDR3 length: 17 residues. V lost 5 bases and J lost 4, with 21 bases in between. The CDR3 DNA reads as TGTGCCAGCAGTCCGCTATCGTCAAGGGCGGAGTACAATGAGCAGTTCTTC. Protein sequence: CASSPLSSRAEYNEQFF.